The 13 T cell receptor beta chains in this list originate from one sample, sequenced in a study of OX40 agonist ivuxolimab in advanced cancers. The assay was immunoSEQ multiplex PCR, and TCRdb's table has in-frame clones only and misses some. Altogether about 26,000 clones are present, over 70% being singletons, with the ten largest covering more than 11%. This specimen was CD4+ or CD8+ T cells sorted from blood, taken in a trial of the OX40 agonist ivuxolimab. These receptors all stem from an adult with an advanced solid tumor such as melanoma, head and neck, liver or kidney cancer.

This chain uses TRBV7-9 with TRBJ1-4, with TRBD1 matching 9 bases. V gave up 5 bases and J gave up 7 bases; unmatched junction bases: 8. Germline-derived CDR1 and CDR2 are SEHNR and FQNEAQ (reference sequence). The length of the CDR3 is 15 residues. The CDR3 DNA sequence: TGTGCCAGCAGCACACAGGGGGCATATAGTGAAAAACTGTTTTTT. Translated: CASSTQGAYSEKLFF.

This sequence joins TRBV28 and TRBJ2-7; D unclear. Germline values: CDR1 MDHEN, CDR2 SYDVKM. V lost 5 bases and J lost 3, with 8 bases in between. The CDR3 length is 12 residues. CDR3 sequence reads: CASSLISYEQYF. The CDR3 DNA reads as TGTGCCAGCAGTCTCATCAGCTACGAGCAGTACTTC.

The genes are TRBV19 and TRBJ2-3; 9 positions agree with TRBD1. Trimming took 4 bases from V and 9 from J; bases not matched to a gene: 8. This CDR3 is built from 14 residues. The V gene's germline CDR1 is LNHDA and CDR2 SQIVND (reference sequence). CDR3 nucleotide sequence: TGTGCCAGTAGTACCCCGGGACAGGGAGGGACGCAGTATTTT. This codes for CASSTPGQGGTQYF.

This chain uses TRBV30 with TRBJ1-6; TRBD1 is a possible D gene (6 bases). V dropped 3 bases and J dropped 0 bases, with 18 bases sitting between them. Germline lookup yields CDR1 GTSNPN and CDR2 SVGIG (reference sequence). The CDR3 has 18 residues. In DNA, the CDR3 is TGTGCCTGGAGCCCTGGGGGGGCCGGAATCTCCTATAATTCACCCCTCCACTTT. Its protein is CAWSPGGAGISYNSPLHF.

V gene TRBV20-1 combines with J gene TRBJ2-3; no reliable D call. The germline V gene encodes CDR1 DFQATT and CDR2 SNEGSKA (reference sequence). This CDR3 has 11 residues. Trimming pared 6 bases from V and 0 bases from J, leaving 4 bases between. CDR3 in DNA: TGCAGTGCACAGAGCACAGATACGCAGTATTTT. Its protein product is CSAQSTDTQYF.

This clone was seen more than once but under ten times. The gene calls are TRBV30 and TRBJ1-2, with D maybe TRBD1 (5 bases). The CDR3 is 13 amino acids. V was cut by 2 bases and J by 3 bases, with 10 bases left in between. Germline CDR1 is GTSNPN and CDR2 is SVGIG (reference sequence). The CDR3 spells CAWSSRGDYGYTF. CDR3 bases: TGTGCCTGGAGTTCCAGAGGGGACTATGGCTACACCTTC.

The chain couples TRBV30 to TRBJ2-7, with D possibly being TRBD1 (5 bases). Germline CDR1 GTSNPN, CDR2 SVGIG (reference sequence). The CDR3 is made up of 15 amino acids. Trimming removed 4 bases at V and 2 bases at J, with 18 bases between. The CDR3 region is CAWTPPGRGAYEQYF. CDR3 nucleotide sequence: TGTGCCTGGACCCCCCCAGGGCGTGGGGCCTACGAGCAGTACTTC.

The chain joins TRBV9 to TRBJ2-1; D remains unclear. The CDR3 has 13 residues. Germline CDR1 and CDR2: SGDLS and YYNGEE. Trimming cost V 0 bases and J 8 bases, with 9 bases left between them. For the CDR3, the DNA is TGTGCCAGCAGCGTAGCCTTAAGGGATGAGCAGTTCTTC. Protein sequence: CASSVALRDEQFF.

For this clone: One end of the junction is discordant with germline, which a read error may explain. The same CDR3 arises from other DNA sequences in this sample as well. This chain joins TRBV30 and TRBJ2-2; the D gene is possibly TRBD1 (7 bases). The CDR3 spans 11 residues. Per germline, CDR1 GTSNPN and CDR2 SVGIG (reference sequence). The CDR3 is CAWRGPGELFF. CDR3 sequence (DNA): TGCGCCTGGAGGGGGCCCGGGGAGCTGTTTTTT.

This chain joins TRBV6-6 and TRBJ2-5; 12 bases align to TRBD2. Trimming removed 5 bases from V and 5 bases from J; junction bases left unmatched: 6. CDR3 length equals 15 residues. Germline-derived CDR1 and CDR2 are MNHNY and SVGAGI (reference sequence). The CDR3 here is CASSTTSGGFETQYF. Here the CDR3 DNA reads TGTGCCAGCAGTACCACTAGCGGGGGGTTTGAGACCCAGTACTTC.

CDR3 amino acids: CATGTSGGAYEQYF. For the CDR3, the DNA is TGTGCCACCGGGACTAGCGGGGGTGCCTACGAGCAGTACTTC. The genes are TRBV6-6 and TRBJ2-7, with 14 bases lining up with TRBD2. The CDR3 contains 14 residues. Germline CDR1 MNHNY, CDR2 SVGAGI (reference sequence). V lost 10 bases and J lost 2; bases outside the gene matches: 4.

The chain carries TRBV15 and TRBJ2-3, with TRBD1 as a possible D gene (5 bases). Trimming took 4 bases from V and 4 from J, leaving 12 bases between them. Germline CDR1 LNHNV, CDR2 YYDKDF (reference sequence). The CDR3 is 14 amino acids. The CDR3 reads CATSKRGRPDTQYF. The CDR3, as DNA: TGTGCCACCAGCAAAAGGGGCCGCCCAGATACGCAGTATTTT.

This sequence joins TRBV30 and TRBJ2-2; D may be TRBD1 (7 bases). Germline V gene sequence: CDR1 GTSNPN, CDR2 SVGIG (reference sequence). Trimming pared 5 bases from V and 5 bases from J, leaving 18 bases between. The CDR3 runs 15 residues. This CDR3 reads CAWEEGAGRTGELFF. CDR3 nucleotides: TGTGCCTGGGAGGAGGGGGCGGGTAGGACCGGGGAGCTGTTTTTT.